The 18 T cell receptor beta chains listed next were all sequenced from one sample in a study of T-cell reconstitution after alpha-beta-depleted transplantation in children. A library of TCRbeta sequences, prepared with unique molecular identifiers, was generated. MiXCR, run by TCRdb on the PCR reads, gives a single entry per CDR3 protein. The repertoire holds almost 250,000 distinct CDR3 sequences, with about 25% as singletons. This specimen was PBMCs, taken before TCRalphabeta/CD19-depleted stem cell transplant. These receptor sequences come from a girl aged 2 to 10 with Fanconi anemia, due to receive a stem cell transplant.

This clonotype was seen more than once but under ten times. The chain couples TRBV6-1 to TRBJ2-2; the D gene could be TRBD1 or TRBD2 (5 bases each). The CDR3 runs 13 residues. Germline CDR1 MNHNS, CDR2 SASEGT. The ends were cut back, 6 bases at V and 4 bases at J, with 9 bases in the middle. This CDR3 reads CASRGVPTGELFF. The CDR3 nucleotides read TGTGCCAGCAGGGGGGTCCCCACCGGGGAGCTGTTTTTT.

This clonotype was seen repeatedly, ten times or more. The chain carries TRBV12-3 or TRBV12-4 and TRBJ1-6; D is ambiguous. The CDR3 is 16 amino acids. Trimming stripped 5 bases from V and 0 bases from J, with 11 bases between. For the CDR3, the DNA is TGTGCCAGCAGTCTGCGGACGGACTCCTATAATTCACCCCTCCACTTT. Translation gives CASSLRTDSYNSPLHF.

The J gene is TRBJ2-1, the V gene TRBV6-1, with a possible D match to TRBD1 (5 bases). The CDR3 totals 17 residues. V lost 2 bases and J lost 2, with 16 bases in between. Germline loops: CDR1 MNHNS, CDR2 SASEGT. CDR3 coding DNA: TGTGCCAGCAGTGAAATAACAGACAGTTTAGCCTACAATGAGCAGTTCTTC. Protein sequence: CASSEITDSLAYNEQFF.

CDR3 nucleotides: TGCGCCAGCAGCCAAGTCTCCCAGGGAGGGCAGTACTTC. Residues: CASSQVSQGGQYF. This chain joins TRBV4-1 and TRBJ2-7, with D perhaps matching TRBD2 (6 bases). The CDR3 loop spans 13 amino acids. V was pared by 1 base and J by 9 bases, with 13 bases between. Per the germline V gene, CDR1 is MGHRA and CDR2 is YSYEKL.

This clonotype was seen a handful of times. The rearrangement joins TRBV6-5 to TRBJ2-4, with D unresolved. Germline-derived CDR1 and CDR2 are MNHEY and SVGAGI. Trimming shortened V by 2 bases and J by 9 bases, and 14 bases separated the two germline ends. This CDR3 has 14 residues. CDR3 region: CASSYNPQVFIQYF. The DNA for the CDR3 is TGTGCCAGCAGTTACAACCCCCAGGTCTTCATTCAGTACTTC.

CDR3 in DNA: TGCAGCGTTACCACAGGGTTTGGCTACACCTTC. Translation gives CSVTTGFGYTF. The chain uses TRBV29-1 and TRBJ1-2; possibly TRBD1 for D (6 bases). Trimming removed 5 bases at V and 7 bases at J, with 11 bases between. Germline V gene sequence: CDR1 SQVTM, CDR2 ANQGSEA. CDR3 length equals 11 residues. Supplemented by reference TRBV29-1 and TRBJ1-2, the full variable domain reads SAVISQKPSRDICQRGTSLTIQCQVDSQVTMMFWYRQQPGQSLTLIATANQGSEATYESGFVIDKFPISRPNLTFSTLTVSNMSPEDSSIYLCSVTTGFGYTFGSGTRLTVV.

This clonotype was recorded only once. This chain uses TRBV18 with TRBJ2-7; D possibly uses TRBD1 or TRBD2 (5 bases each). This CDR3 has 16 residues. Germline assignment: CDR1 KGHSH and CDR2 LQKENI. Trimming took 4 bases from V and 3 from J, leaving 19 bases between them. CDR3 sequence: CASSRIGTANLYEQYF. The CDR3 coding sequence is TGTGCCAGCTCACGGATCGGGACGGCGAATCTCTACGAGCAGTACTTC. The variable domain in full, completed from reference TRBV18 and TRBJ2-7, reads NAGVMQNPRHLVRRRGQEARLRCSPMKGHSHVYWYRQLPEEGLKFMVYLQKENIIDESGMPKERFSAEFPKEGPSILRIQQVVRGDSAAYFCASSRIGTANLYEQYFGPGTRLTVT.

The chain links TRBV7-2 to TRBJ2-5; possibly TRBD1 for D (5 bases). Between the trimmed V and J ends, which lost 0 bases and 3 bases, there was a span of 8 bases. Germline V gene lookup returns CDR1 SGHTA and CDR2 FQGNSA. CDR3 length: 14 residues. CDR3 sequence (DNA): TGTGCCAGCAGCTTAGCGGGGCTTGAAGAGACCCAGTACTTC. It encodes CASSLAGLEETQYF.

V gene TRBV6-1 combines with J gene TRBJ2-2; D is ambiguous. V was clipped by 7 bases and J by 0 bases, with 12 bases between them. The CDR3 covers 15 residues. Germline CDR1 is MNHNS and CDR2 is SASEGT. Here the CDR3 reads CASTNSASNTGELFF. The CDR3 region has the DNA TGTGCCAGCACTAACAGCGCCTCGAACACCGGGGAGCTGTTTTTT.

This clonotype was counted ten times or more. J is TRBJ2-2 and V is TRBV12-3 or TRBV12-4; a possible D gene is TRBD1 (6 bases). The CDR3 sequence is 16 residues long. Trimming shortened V by 0 bases and J by 2 bases, and 10 bases separated the two germline ends. The CDR3 sequence: CASSLARDTNTGELFF. CDR3 in DNA: TGTGCCAGCAGTTTAGCCAGGGACACCAACACCGGGGAGCTGTTTTTT.

This clonotype was picked up many times. The rearrangement uses TRBV12-3 or TRBV12-4 and TRBJ2-7; 11 nucleotides align to TRBD2. The CDR3 has 15 amino acids. V lost 5 bases to trimming and J lost 4 bases; unmatched junction nucleotides: 7. The CDR3 here is CASSGSSGRRYEQYF. Here the CDR3 DNA reads TGTGCCAGCAGTGGTTCTAGCGGGAGGAGGTACGAGCAGTACTTC.

Ten or more counts support this clonotype. The J gene is TRBJ2-3, the V gene TRBV29-1; either TRBD1 or TRBD2 may fit D (5 bases each). The germline V gene has CDR1 SQVTM and CDR2 ANQGSEA. This CDR3 has 15 residues. V gave up 1 base and J gave up 2 bases, with 13 bases separating them. CDR3 in DNA: TGCAGCGTTGAAGGGCAGGGAGCCCTCACAGATACGCAGTATTTT. Protein: CSVEGQGALTDTQYF.

The chain combines TRBV18 with TRBJ2-5; D unresolved. Germline assignment: CDR1 KGHSH and CDR2 LQKENI. This CDR3 is 12 amino acids long. V lost 3 bases to trimming and J lost 3 bases, with 5 bases between them. CDR3 sequence reads: CASSPKEETQYF. CDR3 coding DNA: TGTGCCAGCTCACCGAAGGAAGAGACCCAGTACTTC.

In the case of this clonotype: Since a much larger clone is just one base distant, this may be a read error. The chain links TRBV6-5 to TRBJ2-7; 7 positions agree with TRBD2. The length of the CDR3 is 14 residues. Germline CDR1 MNHEY, CDR2 SVGAGI. CDR3 loop: CASSHSPSGYEQYF. The DNA for the CDR3 is TGTGCCAGCAGTCACTCGCCTAGCGGCTACGAGCAGTACTTC.

In this sample, this clonotype turned up many times. The chain employs TRBV20-1 and TRBJ2-1; 9 bases align to TRBD2. CDR1 is DFQATT and CDR2 is SNEGSKA in the germline V gene (reference sequence). V gave up 1 base and J gave up 5 bases; unmatched junction bases: 6. The CDR3 runs to 15 residues. The CDR3 spells CSARGAGGPHNEQFF. CDR3 DNA: TGCAGTGCTAGAGGGGCGGGGGGGCCCCACAATGAGCAGTTCTTC.

This clonotype appeared a few times. The chain joins TRBV20-1 to TRBJ2-3; D is perhaps TRBD2 (6 bases). The CDR3 runs to 16 residues. V shed 3 bases and J shed 2 bases, with 18 bases lying between them. Germline CDR1 reads DFQATT; CDR2 reads SNEGSKA (reference sequence). Here the CDR3 DNA reads TGCAGTGCTAGGCCTCGACTAGTCGACAACACAGATACGCAGTATTTT. Amino acid sequence: CSARPRLVDNTDTQYF.

This clonotype was counted between two and nine times. V is TRBV20-1 and J is TRBJ1-6; D is unresolved. The length of the CDR3 is 10 residues. V was clipped by 3 bases and J by 14 bases, with 8 bases between them. Germline loops: CDR1 DFQATT, CDR2 SNEGSKA (reference sequence). CDR3 nucleotide sequence: TGCAGTGCTAGCCCGGGAACCCTCCACTTT. Its translation: CSASPGTLHF.

This clonotype was seen a handful of times. The V call is TRBV6-6, the J call TRBJ1-4; unclear D gene. The CDR3 loop spans 13 amino acids. Germline V gene sequence: CDR1 MNHNY, CDR2 SVGAGI (reference sequence). V lost 7 bases and J lost 4, with 10 bases in between. CDR3 region: CASTQLVNEKLFF. The CDR3 bases are TGTGCCAGCACACAGCTAGTTAATGAAAAACTGTTTTTT.